This paragraph covers one T cell receptor (beta chain) sequence. This specimen comes from a study of graft-versus-host responses after intestinal transplantation. Study-wide results and limits: Recipient marrow harbored GvH clones, some of which surfaced first in ileum or blood. High graft-versus-host to host-versus-graft T cell clonal ratios marked allografts of patients with graft-donor macrochimerism.

Trimming removed 2 bases at V and 1 base at J, with 11 bases between. CDR1 is SGHVS and CDR2 is FNYEAQ in the germline V gene. This CDR3 has 15 residues. The authors plated around 200,000 CFSE-labeled responder cells with around 200,000 irradiated, violet-dye-labeled stimulator cells. The method was immunoSEQ multiplex PCR; TCRdb's version includes in-frame clones alone and lacks a portion of them. The table lists 20,000 or so clones, 30% to 40% of them singletons, with 7.5% to 9.5% in the top ten. Sequences were derived from alloreactive CD8+ T cells from a mixed lymphocyte reaction culture, sampled before intestinal transplant. Subset here: CFSE-low proliferating T cells sorted from roughly 6-day pre-transplant mixed lymphocyte reaction (GvH or HvG direction). The sequence was obtained from a human patient who received an intestinal transplant. The chain couples TRBV7-6 to TRBJ1-1; a possible D gene is TRBD1 (6 bases). The CDR3 sequence: CASSLPQGGNTEAFF. CDR3 nucleotide sequence: TGTGCCAGCAGCTTACCACAGGGTGGGAACACTGAAGCTTTCTTT.